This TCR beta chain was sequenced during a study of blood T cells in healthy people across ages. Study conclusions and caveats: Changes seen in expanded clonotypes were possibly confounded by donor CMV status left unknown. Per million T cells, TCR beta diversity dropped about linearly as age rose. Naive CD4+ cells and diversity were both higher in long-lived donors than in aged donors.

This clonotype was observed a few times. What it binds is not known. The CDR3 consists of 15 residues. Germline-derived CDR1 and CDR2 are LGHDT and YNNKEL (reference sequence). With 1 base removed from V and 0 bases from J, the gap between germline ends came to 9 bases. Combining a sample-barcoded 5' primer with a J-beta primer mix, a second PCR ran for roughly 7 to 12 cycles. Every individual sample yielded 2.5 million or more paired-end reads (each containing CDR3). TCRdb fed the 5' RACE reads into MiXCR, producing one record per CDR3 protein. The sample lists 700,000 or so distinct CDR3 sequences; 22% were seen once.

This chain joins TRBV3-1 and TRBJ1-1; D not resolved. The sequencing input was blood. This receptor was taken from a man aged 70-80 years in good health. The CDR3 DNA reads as TGTGCCAGCAGCCAAGGAGCCGCCTTGAACACTGAAGCTTTCTTT. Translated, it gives CASSQGAALNTEAFF.